The 22 T cell receptor beta chains below were found in one sample sequenced in a study of T cells after yellow fever vaccination. TCRdb itself ran the 5' RACE reads through MiXCR, one entry per CDR3 protein. The table records roughly 74,000 distinct CDR3 sequences, around 6.9% of them present only once. The sample in question was CD8+ T cells sorted from PBMCs, obtained 5 days after the first yellow fever vaccination. The receptors were sampled from a man younger than 35 who received the YFV17D yellow fever vaccine.

The rearrangement joins TRBV24-1 to TRBJ2-1; D is perhaps TRBD2 (5 bases). Germline values: CDR1 KGHDR, CDR2 SFDVKD. The CDR3 runs to 15 residues. The V end lost 5 bases, the J end lost 6 bases, and 16 bases lay between the germline ends. CDR3 residues: CATSGRSPNRNEQFF. The CDR3 region has the DNA TGTGCCACCAGTGGGAGGTCCCCCAACCGCAATGAGCAGTTCTTC.

The gene calls are TRBV11-2 and TRBJ2-5, with 7 bases identical to TRBD1. Germline V lookup: CDR1 SGHAT, CDR2 FQNNGV. The CDR3 runs 18 residues. The trim removed 5 bases at V and 1 base at J, leaving 16 bases unmatched. The CDR3 region is CASSRGTASNLFQETQYF. The CDR3 DNA reads TGTGCCAGCAGCCGAGGGACAGCTTCTAACCTTTTCCAAGAGACCCAGTACTTC.

This clonotype was seen repeatedly, ten times or more. The CDR3 spells CATQDTNGYEQYF. DNA for the CDR3: TGTGCCACCCAAGACACCAACGGCTACGAGCAGTACTTC. The V gene is TRBV19, the J gene TRBJ2-7, with D unresolved. This CDR3 region has 13 residues. The ends were cut back, 10 bases at V and 3 bases at J, with 16 bases in the middle. Germline CDR1 reads LNHDA; CDR2 reads SQIVND (reference sequence).

The chain links TRBV12-3 or TRBV12-4 to TRBJ2-3; TRBD1 agrees at 10 bases. V lost 3 bases to trimming and J lost 4 bases; unmatched junction nucleotides: 13. The CDR3 is 18 residues long. CDR3 nucleotides: TGTGCCAGCAGTTTCATCGTCCGTGAGGACAGGGGGGCAGATACGCAGTATTTT. Translation: CASSFIVREDRGADTQYF.

V usage is TRBV6-5 and J usage is TRBJ1-6; TRBD1 matches 12 bases. Germline loops: CDR1 MNHEY, CDR2 SVGAGI. V lost 2 bases to trimming and J lost 9 bases; unmatched junction nucleotides: 5. The CDR3 is 16 amino acids. The CDR3 spells CASSYSPGQGASPLHF. As DNA, the CDR3 is TGTGCCAGCAGTTACAGCCCGGGACAGGGGGCTTCACCCCTCCACTTT.

The chain links TRBV5-1 to TRBJ1-1; a possible D gene is TRBD1 (5 bases). The CDR3 runs 14 residues. CDR1 and CDR2 (germline): SGHRS, YFSETQ. V lost 0 bases and J 2 bases, leaving 8 bases between the germline ends. CDR3 amino acids: CASSLGQPNTEAFF. CDR3 sequence (DNA): TGCGCCAGCAGCTTGGGACAGCCTAACACTGAAGCTTTCTTT.

The V and J genes are TRBV29-1 and TRBJ2-1; D could derive from TRBD1 or TRBD2 (5 bases each). CDR3 size: 11 residues. Germline CDR1 SQVTM, CDR2 ANQGSEA. V lost 7 bases and J 6 bases, leaving 10 bases between the germline ends. CDR3 DNA sequence: TGCAGCGGGGGACCCGCCAATGAGCAGTTCTTC. It translates to CSGGPANEQFF.

This clonotype was seen repeatedly, ten times or more. The chain links TRBV12-3 or TRBV12-4 to TRBJ2-5, with 7 nucleotides matching TRBD1. V trimming: 7 bases; J trimming: 3 bases; junction bases outside the gene matches: 5. The CDR3 covers 13 residues. In DNA form, the CDR3 reads TGTGCCAGCACTCCTGACAGGGAAGAGACCCAGTACTTC. Protein sequence: CASTPDREETQYF.

This clonotype was found a few times. Here the CDR3 DNA reads TGTGCCACCAGCAGAGAGAACGGGGAGCTGTTTTTT. Translation gives CATSRENGELFF. The chain recombines TRBV15 with TRBJ2-2; D is uncertain. Trimming removed 0 bases at V and 7 bases at J, with 3 bases between. Germline V CDR1 and CDR2: LNHNV, YYDKDF (reference sequence). This CDR3 comprises 12 residues.

The table lists this clonotype with many counts. The chain combines TRBV2 with TRBJ1-2; 7 bases are a match to TRBD1. J gave up 4 bases and V 1 base, and 6 bases lay outside the gene matches. The germline V gene has CDR1 SNHLY and CDR2 FYNNEI. The CDR3 is 15 amino acids. The DNA for the CDR3 is TGTGCCAGCAGTGAAGGGGCAGGGGGAGTCTATGGCTACACCTTC. Its translation is CASSEGAGGVYGYTF. Complete variable domain (other parts from reference TRBV2 and TRBJ1-2): EPEVTQTPSHQVTQMGQEVILRCVPISNHLYFYWYRQILGQKVEFLVSFYNNEISEKSEIFDDQFSVERPDGSNFTLKIRSTKLEDSAMYFCASSEGAGGVYGYTFGSGTRLTVV.

This clonotype was seen only a few times. The chain uses TRBV7-6 and TRBJ2-2, with D uncertain. V dropped 0 bases and J dropped 7 bases, with 6 bases sitting between them. The CDR3 length is 13 residues. CDR1 is SGHVS and CDR2 is FNYEAQ in the germline V gene. Here the CDR3 reads CASSLAGNGELFF. Written as DNA, the CDR3 is TGTGCCAGCAGCTTAGCGGGCAACGGGGAGCTGTTTTTT.

This clonotype was seen more than once but under ten times. The rearrangement uses TRBV6-2 or TRBV6-3 and TRBJ2-3; D is perhaps TRBD2 (7 bases). CDR1 is MNHEY, CDR2 SVGEGT, per germline. This CDR3 is built from 14 residues. V gave up 7 bases and J gave up 9 bases, with 20 bases separating them. CDR3 in amino acids: CASIPGGRPKTQYF. The CDR3 DNA reads as TGTGCCAGCATCCCGGGGGGCCGCCCTAAGACGCAGTATTTT.

This clonotype showed up many times. This chain joins TRBV7-9 and TRBJ2-5; 9 bases are a match to TRBD2. J was trimmed by 5 bases and V by 5 bases; bases with no gene match: 9. The CDR3 is 15 amino acids. Germline CDR1 SEHNR, CDR2 FQNEAQ (reference sequence). The CDR3 coding sequence is TGTGCCAGCAGCAGGCTAGCGGGGAAATTGGAGACCCAGTACTTC. Translating gives CASSRLAGKLETQYF.

The table lists this clonotype with many counts. J is TRBJ2-7 and V is TRBV4-1; 10 bases are a match to TRBD1. Looked up from germline, CDR1 is MGHRA and CDR2 is YSYEKL. This CDR3 has 16 residues. V was clipped by 2 bases and J by 0 bases; unmatched bases: 4. CDR3 DNA: TGCGCCAGCAGCCAATTTGACAGGGGGCACTCCTACGAGCAGTACTTC. Amino acids: CASSQFDRGHSYEQYF.

Note on this clonotype: Its ends do not fully match the called genes, so a read error is possible. The V gene is TRBV29-1, the J gene TRBJ1-1; maybe TRBD1 (5 bases). CDR3 length: 11 amino acids. Germline-derived CDR1 and CDR2 are SQVTM and ANQGSEA. CDR3 residues: CNVAAGQVAFF. The CDR3 coding sequence is TGCAACGTTGCGGCGGGGCAAGTAGCTTTCTTT.

This clonotype turned up a few times. The V call is TRBV7-9, the J call TRBJ2-1; no clear D. In germline, CDR1 is SEHNR, CDR2 FQNEAQ (reference sequence). The CDR3 covers 15 residues. Trimming left V 1 base short and J 10 bases short, with 17 bases between. CDR3 amino acids: CASSLEDRPVKEQFF. The DNA of the CDR3 is TGTGCCAGCAGCTTAGAGGACCGACCAGTGAAGGAGCAGTTCTTC.

V is TRBV2 and J is TRBJ1-1; no definite D call. The CDR3 length is 14 residues. V gave up 4 bases and J gave up 5 bases, with 14 bases separating them. Per germline, CDR1 SNHLY and CDR2 FYNNEI. The CDR3 region has the DNA TGTGCCAGCAGTGTTGAGGCGGTGGGGACTGAAGCTTTCTTT. Translated: CASSVEAVGTEAFF.

A few counts support this clonotype. V and J are TRBV12-3 or TRBV12-4 and TRBJ2-5; D remains unclear. V dropped 1 base and J dropped 8 bases, with 14 bases sitting between them. There are 14 residues in the CDR3. The CDR3 DNA follows: TGTGCCAGCAGTTTAGTGGCAGGACCCTACACCCAGTACTTC. Encoded protein: CASSLVAGPYTQYF.

The genes are TRBV10-3 and TRBJ1-5; TRBD1 is a possible D gene (5 bases). V lost 3 bases and J 2 bases, leaving 17 bases between the germline ends. The V gene's germline CDR1 is ENHRY and CDR2 SYGVKD. The CDR3 is made up of 17 amino acids. Here the CDR3 DNA reads TGTGCCATCAGTGATCCGGGGCCTCATAATGGCAATCAGCCCCAGCATTTT. It yields the protein CAISDPGPHNGNQPQHF.

There are many counts of this clonotype. The V call is TRBV7-8, the J call TRBJ2-7, with D tentatively TRBD1 (7 bases). From germline, CDR1 is SGHVS and CDR2 FQNEAQ. This CDR3 region has 15 residues. Deletions cut 4 bases from V and 0 bases from J, with 13 bases between. The CDR3 DNA reads as TGTGCCAGCAGCTCCGCGGGACAGCTCTCCTACGAGCAGTACTTC. Amino acid sequence: CASSSAGQLSYEQYF.

The chain is built from TRBV5-4 and TRBJ2-7; D is undetermined. CDR3 length: 14 residues. With 4 bases removed from V and 0 bases from J, the gap between germline ends came to 11 bases. Per the germline V gene, CDR1 is SGHNT and CDR2 is YYREEE (reference sequence). The CDR3 sequence: CASSGWGNSYEQYF. DNA for the CDR3: TGTGCCAGCAGCGGGTGGGGAAACTCCTACGAGCAGTACTTC. Full variable domain (remainder filled in from reference TRBV5-4 and TRBJ2-7): ETGVTQSPTHLIKTRGQQVTLRCSSQSGHNTVSWYQQALGQGPQFIFQYYREEENGRGNFPPRFSGLQFPNYSSELNVNALELDDSALYLCASSGWGNSYEQYFGPGTRLTVT.

The gene calls are TRBV4-1 and TRBJ2-1; possible D gene TRBD1, 5 bases. The germline gives CDR1 MGHRA, CDR2 YSYEKL. Between the trimmed V and J ends, which lost 3 bases and 1 base, there was a span of 13 bases. This CDR3 region has 16 residues. DNA for the CDR3: TGCGCCAGCAGCCACCGTCCTAGGGGATCCTACAATGAGCAGTTCTTC. Its protein product is CASSHRPRGSYNEQFF.